This is a list of T cell receptor beta chains from one sample in a study of prognosis after radiotherapy for stage I lung cancer. Via MiXCR, TCRdb re-called the multiplex PCR reads, giving one row per CDR3 protein. The profile shows approximately 20,000 distinct CDR3 sequences, over 25% of them singletons. This specimen was PBMCs, taken before or after stereotactic body radiation therapy (not recorded which). These receptors were taken from a donor aged 50 or older with non-small cell lung cancer. CDR3s include the opening cysteine and the closing phenylalanine or tryptophan. The D gene is left open where the match is weak. Clone size, where shown, is once, few, many, or a class for clones that have expanded.

cdr3_aa cdr3_nt v_call clone_size j_call d_call
CASSFRGNTEAFF TGTGCCAGCAGCTTTAGGGGTAACACTGAAGCTTTCTTT TRBV7-9 many TRBJ1-1 NA
CASRTTGGTEAFF TGTGCCAGCAGAACCACAGGGGGCACTGAAGCTTTCTTT TRBV7-2 many TRBJ1-1 TRBD1
CSASTGREYTGELFF TGCAGTGCTTCCACCGGCCGGGAGTACACCGGGGAGCTGTTTTTT TRBV20-1 many TRBJ2-2 NA
CASSFPRSSEASF TGTGCCAGCAGCTTCCCCCGGTCCTCTGAAGCTTCCTTT TRBV5-5 few TRBJ1-1 NA
CASSLQLAGAETQYF TGTGCCAGCAGTCTCCAACTAGCGGGAGCTGAGACCCAGTACTTC TRBV5-6 NA TRBJ2-5 TRBD2
CASSDKVSANTGELFF TGTGCCAGCAGTGACAAAGTGAGTGCGAACACCGGGGAGCTGTTTTTT TRBV6-1 many TRBJ2-2 NA
CASSERGHEQYF TGTGCCAGCAGCGAAAGAGGGCACGAGCAGTACTTC TRBV7-9 many TRBJ2-7 NA
CASSESLVKETQYF TGCGCCAGCAGTGAGTCCCTAGTTAAAGAGACCCAGTACTTC TRBV10-2 many TRBJ2-5 NA
CASSLEGKRESSYEQYF TGCGCCAGCAGCTTAGAGGGGAAGCGGGAGAGCTCCTACGAGCAGTACTTC TRBV5-1 NA TRBJ2-7 TRBD2
CASSSPGGLALNTQYF TGCGCCAGCAGCTCCCCCGGCGGGCTAGCTCTTAATACGCAGTATTTT TRBV5-1 many TRBJ2-3 NA
CASSLWAADSGNTIYF TGTGCCAGCAGTTTATGGGCAGCGGACTCTGGAAACACCATATATTTT TRBV28 many TRBJ1-3 NA
CASSFERSSYNEQFF TGTGCCAGCAGCTTCGAGAGGAGCTCCTACAATGAGCAGTTCTTC TRBV11-3 many TRBJ2-1 NA
CASSLDRTGDQPQHF TGTGCCAGCAGCCTCGACAGGACAGGGGATCAGCCCCAGCATTTT TRBV7-9 many TRBJ1-5 TRBD1
CSARDSRRFASYEQYF TGCAGTGCTAGAGATTCGCGGAGGTTTGCGTCCTACGAGCAGTACTTC TRBV20-1 many TRBJ2-7 NA
CSSREGPNEKLFF TGCAGTTCTAGGGAGGGCCCTAATGAGAAACTGTTTTTT TRBV20-1 NA TRBJ1-4 NA
CAISESQGRAFF TGTGCCATCAGTGAGTCACAGGGCAGAGCTTTCTTT TRBV10-3 many TRBJ1-1 NA
CASSLPGLPSGANVLTF TGTGCCAGCAGCCTACCGGGATTACCCTCTGGGGCCAACGTCCTGACTTTC TRBV5-4 many TRBJ2-6 NA
CASSPDSGNTIYF TGCGCCAGCAGCCCGGACTCTGGAAACACCATATATTTT TRBV5-1 many TRBJ1-3 NA
CASSFPDGRYGNTIYF TGTGCCAGCAGCTTCCCGGACGGACGCTATGGAAACACAATATATTTT TRBV7-9 NA TRBJ1-3 NA
CSDRGLASSTDTQYF TGCAGTGATAGGGGACTAGCTTCTAGCACAGATACACAGTATTTT TRBV20-1 NA TRBJ2-3 TRBD2
CASSLAKANYGYTF TGTGCCAGCAGCTTAGCGAAGGCTAACTATGGCTACACCTTC TRBV7-8 many TRBJ1-2 NA
CSASDRLKMNTEALF TGCAGTGCTAGCGATCGGCTGAAAATGAACACTGAAGCTCTCTTT TRBV20-1 few TRBJ1-1 NA
CASSFRLAGVTDTQYF TGTGCCAGCAGTTTTAGACTAGCGGGAGTCACAGATACGCAGTATTTT TRBV27 once TRBJ2-3 TRBD2
CASSYFRLAGGHEQFF TGTGCCAGCAGTTATTTCAGACTAGCGGGAGGCCATGAGCAGTTCTTC TRBV6-5 many TRBJ2-1 TRBD2
CASSLGTIAVSTDTQYF TGTGCCAGCAGCTTGGGAACTATAGCGGTGAGCACAGATACGCAGTATTTT TRBV5-6 many TRBJ2-3 NA
CASSPDARTSGVWEQYF TGCGCCAGCAGCCCCGACGCAAGGACTAGCGGGGTCTGGGAGCAGTACTTC TRBV4-1 NA TRBJ2-7 TRBD2
CASVSGANVLTF TGTGCCAGCGTATCTGGGGCCAACGTCCTGACTTTC TRBV6-1 many TRBJ2-6 NA
CAWSPGQGAGNEQFF TGTGCCTGGAGTCCAGGACAGGGGGCTGGCAATGAGCAGTTCTTC TRBV30 many TRBJ2-1 TRBD1
CSVEARAADTQYF TGCAGCGTTGAGGCCAGGGCAGCAGATACGCAGTATTTT TRBV29-1 many TRBJ2-3 NA
CASRTSSHQPQHF TGTGCCAGCAGGACATCTAGCCATCAGCCCCAGCATTTT TRBV6-1 many TRBJ1-5 NA
CSVGVMSEQFF TGCAGCGTTGGGGTCATGTCAGAGCAGTTCTTC TRBV29-1 many TRBJ2-1 NA
CASSSTSGRADTQYF TGTGCCAGCAGCTCGACTAGCGGGAGGGCAGATACGCAGTATTTT TRBV7-8 medium-sized TRBJ2-3 TRBD2
CAISLNVNTEAFF TGTGCCATCAGTCTCAACGTGAACACTGAAGCTTTCTTT TRBV10-3 many TRBJ1-1 NA
CAWSGRTEAFF TGTGCCTGGTCAGGGAGGACTGAAGCTTTCTTT TRBV30 medium-sized TRBJ1-1 NA
CSVLELRGRNEQFF TGCAGCGTTTTAGAACTGAGAGGCCGTAATGAGCAGTTCTTC TRBV29-1 many TRBJ2-1 NA
CASRGETQYF TGTGCCAGCAGGGGAGAGACCCAGTACTTC TRBV27 medium-sized TRBJ2-5 NA
CASQERPNTEAFF TGTGCCAGCCAGGAGCGGCCAAACACTGAAGCTTTCTTT TRBV10-3 many TRBJ1-1 NA
CASSTTLTPEAFF TGTGCCAGCAGCACCACACTGACGCCTGAAGCTTTCTTT TRBV7-9 many TRBJ1-1 NA
CASSSDLVETQYF TGTGCCAGCTCCTCCGATTTGGTTGAGACCCAGTACTTC TRBV18 many TRBJ2-5 NA
CATSRDQGPDTQYF TGTGCCACCAGCAGAGATCAGGGGCCAGATACGCAGTATTTT TRBV15 many TRBJ2-3 NA
CASSPPGTSDFEQFF TGTGCCAGCTCACCTCCGGGGACTAGCGACTTTGAGCAGTTCTTC TRBV18 NA TRBJ2-1 TRBD2
CASSTDRVNTEAFF TGTGCCAGCAGCACGGACAGGGTGAACACTGAAGCTTTCTTT TRBV7-2 many TRBJ1-1 TRBD1
CASSVGYLSYEQYF TGTGCCAGCAGCGTAGGCTATTTAAGCTACGAGCAGTACTTC TRBV9 many TRBJ2-7 NA
CASSQPTERGNTIYF TGCGCCAGCAGCCAACCGACAGAAAGGGGAAACACCATATATTTT TRBV4-1 many TRBJ1-3 NA
CASSLAGYNEQFF TGTGCCAGCAGCTTAGCTGGGTACAATGAGCAGTTCTTC TRBV11-3 medium-sized TRBJ2-1 NA
CASSTGQAPNTF TGTGCCAGCAGTACGGGACAGGCGCCGAACACCTTC TRBV28 many TRBJ1-2 TRBD1
CASSQAGVSSRYTF TGTGCCAGCAGCCAAGCAGGGGTTAGCTCTCGCTACACCTTC TRBV3-1 many TRBJ1-2 NA
CASSDYRAAALIPGVYNEQFF TGCGCCAGCAGCGATTACAGGGCCGCGGCTTTGATTCCGGGGGTCTACAATGAGCAGTTCTTC TRBV5-1 NA TRBJ2-1 NA
CASSQDPGLGQPQHF TGTGCCAGCAGCCAAGATCCGGGGTTAGGTCAGCCCCAGCATTTT TRBV3-1 many TRBJ1-5 NA